Following are 27 T cell receptor beta chains from one sample sequenced in a study of patients and donors after allogeneic stem cell transplantation. TCRdb re-derived calls from the RT-PCR reads in MiXCR, one entry per CDR3 protein. The table has about 160,000 distinct CDR3 sequences, roughly 22% seen once; the top ten hold about 24%. Specimen: blood, either unsorted or a sorted T cell fraction (not recorded which). These TCRs come from a human donor who was either an allogeneic HSCT recipient or a stem cell or donor lymphocyte infusion donor (not recorded which). It is not recorded whose cells these are; they may come from a transplant donor.

This clonotype turned up a few times. J is TRBJ1-2 and V is TRBV7-2; D gene ambiguous. The ends were cut back, 5 bases at V and 5 bases at J, with 12 bases in the middle. This CDR3 is 13 amino acids long. Germline CDR1 and CDR2: SGHTA and FQGNSA. The CDR3 spells CASSNPYGYGYTF. Written as DNA, the CDR3 is TGTGCCAGCAGCAACCCCTATGGGTATGGCTACACCTTC.

The genes are TRBV29-1 and TRBJ2-5, with no clear D. The CDR3 extends over 13 amino acids. Germline CDR1 reads SQVTM; CDR2 reads ANQGSEA. V lost 2 bases and J 2 bases, leaving 9 bases between the germline ends. CDR3 DNA sequence: TGCAGCGTTGAACTGATGCTACAAGAGACCCAGTACTTC. Translating it yields CSVELMLQETQYF.

This clonotype showed up many times. V gene TRBV27 combines with J gene TRBJ1-5; 8 nucleotides match TRBD1. CDR3 length: 15 residues. Germline V lookup: CDR1 MNHEY, CDR2 SMNVEV (reference sequence). Trimming at V came to 6 bases and at J to 6 bases, leaving 10 bases not matched to a gene. This CDR3 is CASRLSDRDSQPQHF. CDR3 DNA sequence: TGTGCCAGCAGGCTCTCGGACAGGGATAGTCAGCCCCAGCATTTT.

This clonotype has a handful of counts. The rearrangement links TRBV10-3 to TRBJ1-2, with D possibly matching TRBD1 (6 bases). V lost 10 bases and J lost 7, with 16 bases in between. The CDR3 is 12 residues long. CDR1 is ENHRY and CDR2 is SYGVKD in the germline V gene. CDR3 coding DNA: TGTGCCACCCTTCGGGGGCAACGTGGCTACACCTTC. Amino acid sequence: CATLRGQRGYTF.

The chain couples TRBV5-1 to TRBJ2-3; 7 bases fit TRBD2. There are 13 residues in the CDR3. Trimming cost V 7 bases and J 3 bases; bases outside gene matches: 5. Germline loops: CDR1 SGHRS, CDR2 YFSETQ. CDR3 sequence (DNA): TGCGCCAGCCGGCGGGAGATTACAGATACGCAGTATTTT. Protein product: CASRREITDTQYF. Combining the CDR3 with reference TRBV5-1 and TRBJ2-3 gives the whole variable domain KAGVTQTPRYLIKTRGQQVTLSCSPISGHRSVSWYQQTPGQGLQFLFEYFSETQRNKGNFPGRFSGRQFSNSRSEMNVSTLELGDSALYLCASRREITDTQYFGPGTRLTVL.

This clonotype has a handful of counts. V and J are TRBV27 and TRBJ1-1, with D hard to call. CDR1 and CDR2 from the germline V gene are MNHEY and SMNVEV (reference sequence). Between the trimmed V and J ends, which lost 5 bases and 0 bases, there was a span of 13 bases. This CDR3 spans 15 amino acids. CDR3 in DNA: TGTGCCAGCAGTAAGATTCCAACTATGAACACTGAAGCTTTCTTT. The encoded protein is CASSKIPTMNTEAFF.

V and J are TRBV20-1 and TRBJ1-5; TRBD1 matches 7 bases. V dropped 3 bases and J dropped 3; count of bases not matched to a gene: 8. The CDR3 is 15 residues long. In germline, CDR1 is DFQATT, CDR2 SNEGSKA (reference sequence). CDR3 coding DNA: TGCAGTGCTAGGATCGGACAGGCATACAATCAGCCCCAGCATTTT. Translating it yields CSARIGQAYNQPQHF.

In its sample, this clonotype was seen a few times. This chain links TRBV10-3 with TRBJ1-5, with D unclear. The V end was cut by 5 bases, the J end by 9 bases, with 14 bases between. The CDR3 is 13 amino acids. CDR1 is ENHRY and CDR2 is SYGVKD in the germline V gene. The CDR3 here is CAISQETVLPQHF. CDR3 sequence (DNA): TGTGCCATCAGTCAGGAGACCGTTCTGCCCCAGCATTTT.

The gene calls are TRBV10-3 and TRBJ2-5; no clear D gene. V lost 3 bases and J lost 3, with 11 bases in between. Germline CDR1 reads ENHRY; CDR2 reads SYGVKD. This CDR3 is 14 amino acids long. The CDR3: CAISDGVGEETQYF. The DNA for the CDR3 is TGTGCCATCAGTGATGGGGTTGGGGAAGAGACCCAGTACTTC.

The chain has TRBV12-3 or TRBV12-4 and TRBJ2-2, with D possibly matching TRBD2 (5 bases). This CDR3 spans 17 amino acids. V was cut by 0 bases and J by 7 bases, with 18 bases left in between. CDR3 sequence reads: CASSLAPGMKLGGELFF. CDR3 in DNA: TGTGCCAGCAGTTTAGCCCCCGGGATGAAACTAGGCGGGGAGCTGTTTTTT.

This clonotype was counted at least ten times. The chain joins TRBV15 to TRBJ1-3; 8 positions agree with TRBD1. The CDR3 has 16 amino acids. J lost 4 bases, V lost 0 bases, and 5 bases had no gene match. Germline lookup yields CDR1 LNHNV and CDR2 YYDKDF (reference sequence). The CDR3 spells CATSRDTAGGGNTIYF. CDR3 bases: TGTGCCACCAGCAGAGATACGGCAGGGGGCGGAAACACCATATATTTT.

CDR3 sequence: CASNRRPGAGMDEQFF. DNA for the CDR3: TGTGCCAGCAACCGGAGACCGGGGGCGGGAATGGATGAGCAGTTCTTC. The chain couples TRBV7-2 to TRBJ2-1; D possibly uses TRBD1 or TRBD2 (6 bases each). Germline-derived CDR1 and CDR2 are SGHTA and FQGNSA. The V gene lost 7 bases and the J gene lost 8 bases, with 24 bases spanning the gap. This CDR3 has 16 residues.

This chain uses TRBV29-1 with TRBJ2-1; 7 positions match TRBD1. J lost 8 bases, V lost 4 bases, and 2 bases had no gene match. Germline V gives CDR1 SQVTM, CDR2 ANQGSEA. This CDR3 comprises 11 residues. DNA for the CDR3: TGCAGCGTTGCAAGGGGGCATGAGCAGTTCTTC. It yields the protein CSVARGHEQFF.

This clonotype was found a few times. The rearrangement links TRBV5-1 to TRBJ1-4, with D unclear. Trimming stripped 1 base from V and 8 bases from J, with 9 bases between. Germline-derived CDR1 and CDR2 are SGHRS and YFSETQ. The CDR3 consists of 13 residues. This CDR3 is CASSLSPAEKLFF. In nucleotides, the CDR3 is TGCGCCAGCAGCTTGTCTCCGGCCGAAAAACTGTTTTTT. The entire variable domain, with the rest obtained from reference TRBV5-1 and TRBJ1-4, is as follows: KAGVTQTPRYLIKTRGQQVTLSCSPISGHRSVSWYQQTPGQGLQFLFEYFSETQRNKGNFPGRFSGRQFSNSRSEMNVSTLELGDSALYLCASSLSPAEKLFFGSGTQLSVL.

CDR3 residues: CASSGTTGGTTYEQYF. The CDR3 DNA sequence: TGTGCCAGTAGTGGAACGACAGGGGGGACTACCTACGAGCAGTACTTC. This chain links TRBV19 with TRBJ2-7, with 9 bases lining up with TRBD1. Germline V gene data show CDR1 as LNHDA and CDR2 as SQIVND (reference sequence). With 5 bases clipped from V and 2 bases from J, the junction kept 10 bases outside the gene matches. CDR3 length: 16 residues.

This clonotype has just a few counts. The chain is built from TRBV7-2 and TRBJ2-1; TRBD2 matches at 11 bases. V was pared by 5 bases and J by 5 bases, with 5 bases of the junction left unmatched. Germline CDR1 and CDR2: SGHTA and FQGNSA. The CDR3 has 15 amino acids. This CDR3 reads CASSPSGGIHNEQFF. The CDR3 DNA reads TGTGCCAGCAGCCCTAGCGGGGGGATACACAATGAGCAGTTCTTC.

This clonotype has at least ten counts. The chain links TRBV10-3 to TRBJ1-1, with 10 bases fitting TRBD1. CDR1 is ENHRY, CDR2 SYGVKD, per germline. The CDR3 extends over 14 amino acids. V shed 4 bases and J 4 bases; nucleotides not matched to a gene: 3. The CDR3 DNA is TGTGCCATCAGTGGGACAGGGGGACCCACTGAAGCTTTCTTT. It yields the protein CAISGTGGPTEAFF.

V usage is TRBV29-1 and J usage is TRBJ1-1; D gene uncertain. V dropped 4 bases and J dropped 0 bases, with 9 bases sitting between them. CDR1 and CDR2 from the germline V gene are SQVTM and ANQGSEA. The CDR3 has 13 amino acids. CDR3 loop: CSVANSVNTEAFF. CDR3 bases: TGCAGCGTTGCTAATAGTGTGAACACTGAAGCTTTCTTT.

Here the CDR3 reads CASSGSGRAHEQFF. The CDR3 nucleotides read TGTGCCAGCAGCGGGAGCGGGAGGGCCCATGAGCAGTTCTTC. The chain joins TRBV4-2 to TRBJ2-1, with TRBD2 matching 10 bases. Trimming took 5 bases from V and 8 from J; bases not matched to a gene: 6. The CDR3 has 14 amino acids. Germline lookup yields CDR1 LGHNA and CDR2 YNFKEQ.

This clonotype has only a few counts. The gene calls are TRBV12-3 or TRBV12-4 and TRBJ1-1; D is unresolved. V lost 4 bases and J lost 4, with 13 bases in between. There are 14 residues in the CDR3. The CDR3 is CASSYREMGTEAFF. In DNA, the CDR3 is TGTGCCAGCAGTTACCGGGAAATGGGCACTGAAGCTTTCTTT.

This rearrangement joins TRBV7-8 to TRBJ1-5, with a possible D match to TRBD1 (6 bases). The ends were cut back, 7 bases at V and 6 bases at J, with 25 bases in the middle. The CDR3 totals 17 residues. CDR1 and CDR2 from the germline V gene are SGHVS and FQNEAQ. The CDR3 DNA is TGTGCCAGCAACACCCAAGTGGGGGGCCGAAGATCTCAGCCCCAGCATTTT. As protein: CASNTQVGGRRSQPQHF.

The CDR3 protein is CSASGSQVTDTQYF. Here the CDR3 DNA reads TGCAGTGCTAGTGGGTCGCAGGTCACAGATACGCAGTATTTT. The chain recombines TRBV20-1 with TRBJ2-3, with unresolved D. CDR3 size: 14 residues. Germline V gene data show CDR1 as DFQATT and CDR2 as SNEGSKA (reference sequence). Trimming stripped 3 bases from V and 2 bases from J, with 12 bases between.

The chain recombines TRBV5-6 with TRBJ1-1; unclear D gene. Germline CDR1 SGHDT, CDR2 YYEEEE. This CDR3 has 15 residues. V was pared by 0 bases and J by 4 bases, with 13 bases between. CDR3 residues: CASSLAMKEGTEAFF. The CDR3 DNA reads as TGTGCCAGCAGCTTGGCCATGAAAGAGGGCACTGAAGCTTTCTTT.

This clonotype has just a few counts. CDR3 in amino acids: CASSQRPGTQFF. In DNA, the CDR3 is TGTGCCAGCAGCCAACGTCCAGGGACGCAGTTCTTC. The rearrangement joins TRBV3-1 to TRBJ2-1, with D perhaps given as TRBD1 or TRBD2 (5 bases each). Trimming shortened V by 2 bases and J by 12 bases, and 11 bases separated the two germline ends. CDR1 and CDR2 from the germline V gene are LGHDT and YNNKEL (reference sequence). The CDR3 runs 12 residues.

This chain connects TRBV5-1 to TRBJ2-7, with a weak D call TRBD1 (6 bases). CDR1 and CDR2 (germline): SGHRS, YFSETQ. The CDR3 consists of 14 residues. The V and J ends lost 4 bases and 0 bases respectively, with 11 bases between them. DNA for the CDR3: TGCGCCAGCAGCCTGGGACATAGCTCCTACGAGCAGTACTTC. Translation: CASSLGHSSYEQYF.

This clonotype was observed a handful of times. This chain connects TRBV18 to TRBJ2-1; D ambiguous. This CDR3 comprises 13 residues. V lost 4 bases and J 7 bases, leaving 11 bases between the germline ends. Germline V gene data show CDR1 as KGHSH and CDR2 as LQKENI. CDR3 nucleotide sequence: TGTGCCAGCTCACGGACCGAAGGGAATGAGCAGTTCTTC. This gives the protein CASSRTEGNEQFF. Full variable domain (missing parts from reference TRBV18 and TRBJ2-1): NAGVMQNPRHLVRRRGQEARLRCSPMKGHSHVYWYRQLPEEGLKFMVYLQKENIIDESGMPKERFSAEFPKEGPSILRIQQVVRGDSAAYFCASSRTEGNEQFFGPGTRLTVL.

This clonotype was observed once. The chain carries TRBV5-1 and TRBJ2-2; perhaps TRBD1 as D (6 bases). V lost 4 bases to trimming and J lost 6 bases, with 19 bases between them. This CDR3 contains 16 residues. From germline, CDR1 is SGHRS and CDR2 YFSETQ. The CDR3: CASSPKQGTSAGELFF. DNA of the CDR3: TGCGCCAGCAGCCCTAAGCAGGGGACAAGCGCCGGGGAGCTGTTTTTT.